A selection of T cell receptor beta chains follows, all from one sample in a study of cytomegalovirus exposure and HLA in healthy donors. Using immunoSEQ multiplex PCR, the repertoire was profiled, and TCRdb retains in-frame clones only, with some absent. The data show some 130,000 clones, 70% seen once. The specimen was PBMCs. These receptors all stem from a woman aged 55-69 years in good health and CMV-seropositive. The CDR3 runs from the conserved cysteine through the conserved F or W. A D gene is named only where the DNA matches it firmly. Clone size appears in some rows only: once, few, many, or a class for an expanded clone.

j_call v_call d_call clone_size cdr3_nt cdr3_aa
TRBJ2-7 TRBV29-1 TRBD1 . TGCAGCGTTTTTACAGGGGGACGGGAGCAGTACTTC CSVFTGGREQYF
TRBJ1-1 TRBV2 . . TGTGCCAGCGGTCGGGGGAGCGACACTGAAGCTTTCTTT CASGRGSDTEAFF
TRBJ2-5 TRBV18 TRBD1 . TGTGCCAGCTCCAATTCAGGGGGCGAGACCCAGTACTTC CASSNSGGETQYF
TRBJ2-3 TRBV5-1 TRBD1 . TGCGCCAGCGCGAGGGACAGGGGTAGCACAGATACGCAGTATTTT CASARDRGSTDTQYF
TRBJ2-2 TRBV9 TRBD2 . TGTGCCAGCAGCGTAGCTGGGAGGGGTTCCACCGGGGAGCTGTTTTTT CASSVAGRGSTGELFF
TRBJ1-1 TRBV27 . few TGTGCCAGCAGTCCCAGGAGGGGGGGGCTGGCAAGCACTGAAGCTTTCTTT CASSPRRGGLASTEAFF
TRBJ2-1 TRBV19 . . TGTGCCAGTAGAATAGCTGCGTGGTCCTACAATGAGCAGTTCTTC CASRIAAWSYNEQFF
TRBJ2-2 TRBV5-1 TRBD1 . TGCGCCAGCAGCTTGGGGGACAGAAACACCGGGGAGCTGTTTTTT CASSLGDRNTGELFF
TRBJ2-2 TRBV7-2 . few TGTGCCAGCACCCAACCAGTGAACACCGGGGAGCTGTTTTTT CASTQPVNTGELFF
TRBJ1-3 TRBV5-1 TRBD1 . TGCGCCAGCAGCCTGGGACAGGGCTTCTCTGGAAACACCATATATTTT CASSLGQGFSGNTIYF
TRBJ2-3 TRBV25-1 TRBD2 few TGTGCCAGCAGTGACCCTAGCGGGATTGGCGCAGATACGCAGTATTTT CASSDPSGIGADTQYF
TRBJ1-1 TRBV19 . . TGTGCCAGTGTCGCCCAGGGCGTGAACACTGAAGCTTTCTTT CASVAQGVNTEAFF
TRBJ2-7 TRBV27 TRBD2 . TGTGCCAGCAGAATGGGACTAGCGGGCCCGAGCTCCTACGAGCAGTACTTC CASRMGLAGPSSYEQYF
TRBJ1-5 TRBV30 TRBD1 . TGTGCCTGGAGTCAGGGACAGGGGGATCAGCCCCAGCATTTT CAWSQGQGDQPQHF
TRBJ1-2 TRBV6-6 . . TGTGCCAGCAGCAACAGTAACTATGGCTACACCTTC CASSNSNYGYTF
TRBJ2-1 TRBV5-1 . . TGCGCCAGCAGCTTCGGACAGCCCGACAATGAGCAGTTCTTC CASSFGQPDNEQFF
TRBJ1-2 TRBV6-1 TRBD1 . TGTGCCAGCAGTGGGGACGACAGGGCTAACTATGGCTACACCTTC CASSGDDRANYGYTF
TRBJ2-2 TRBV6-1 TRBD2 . TGTGCAACCCGGCGGGAGGGCCTCACCGGGGAGCTGTTTTTT CATRREGLTGELFF
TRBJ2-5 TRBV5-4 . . TGTGCCAGCAGCTTAGCCGGGACTGGAAAGGGGCAAGAGACCCAGTACTTC CASSLAGTGKGQETQYF
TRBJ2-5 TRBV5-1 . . TGCGCCAGCAGCTTATCCACAGGGATGGAGACCCAGTACTTC CASSLSTGMETQYF
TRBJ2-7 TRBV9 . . TGTGCCAGCAGCCCCCGCCCGGGGGATGCCTACGAGCAGTACTTC CASSPRPGDAYEQYF
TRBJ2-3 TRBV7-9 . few TGTGCCAGCAGCTCCACGGGAGATACGCAGTATTTT CASSSTGDTQYF
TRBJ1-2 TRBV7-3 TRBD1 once TGTGCCAGCAGCGCCTTTCCGGGACAGGACTATGGCTACACCTTC CASSAFPGQDYGYTF
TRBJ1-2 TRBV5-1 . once TGCGCCAGCAGCTTGGGGGGGCTCTATGGCTACACCTTC CASSLGGLYGYTF
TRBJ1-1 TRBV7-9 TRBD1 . TGTGCCAGCAGCTTCCTCTCAGGGGGCACTGAAGCTTTCTTT CASSFLSGGTEAFF
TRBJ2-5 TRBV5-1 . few TGCGCCAGCCGCAGGGGATGGGGAGTGGAGACCCAGTACTTC CASRRGWGVETQYF
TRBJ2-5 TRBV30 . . TGTGCCTGGATCAGGGGTGAGACCCAGTACTTC CAWIRGETQYF
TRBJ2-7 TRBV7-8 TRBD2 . TGTGCCAGCAGCCTACCGGGACTAGCGGGAGGGGAGCAGTACTTC CASSLPGLAGGEQYF
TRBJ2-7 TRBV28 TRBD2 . TGTGCCCCCCGCGGGGGAGAGCAGTACTTC CAPRGGEQYF
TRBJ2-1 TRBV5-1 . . TGCGCCAGCAGCTTGGATTCCCGATCGCAGGGTTCCTACAATGAGCAGTTCTTC CASSLDSRSQGSYNEQFF